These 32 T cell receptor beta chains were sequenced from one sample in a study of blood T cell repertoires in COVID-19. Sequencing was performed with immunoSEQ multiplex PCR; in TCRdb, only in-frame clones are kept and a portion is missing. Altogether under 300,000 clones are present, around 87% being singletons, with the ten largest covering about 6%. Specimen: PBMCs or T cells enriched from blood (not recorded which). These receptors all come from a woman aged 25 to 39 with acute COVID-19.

The CDR3: CASIGQIYSNQPQHF. CDR3 coding DNA: TGTGCCAGTATCGGACAGATTTATAGCAATCAGCCCCAGCATTTT. This chain joins TRBV19 and TRBJ1-5; a possible D gene is TRBD1 (6 bases). This CDR3 has 15 residues. Germline CDR1 is LNHDA and CDR2 is SQIVND (reference sequence). The V end lost 7 bases, the J end lost 0 bases, and 13 bases lay between the germline ends.

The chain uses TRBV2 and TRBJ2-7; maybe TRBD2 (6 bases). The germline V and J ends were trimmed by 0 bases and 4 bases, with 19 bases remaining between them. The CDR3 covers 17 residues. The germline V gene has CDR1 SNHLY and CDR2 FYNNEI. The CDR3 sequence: CASSEALVGTSRYEQYF. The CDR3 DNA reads TGTGCCAGCAGTGAAGCGCTGGTAGGGACTTCAAGATACGAGCAGTACTTC.

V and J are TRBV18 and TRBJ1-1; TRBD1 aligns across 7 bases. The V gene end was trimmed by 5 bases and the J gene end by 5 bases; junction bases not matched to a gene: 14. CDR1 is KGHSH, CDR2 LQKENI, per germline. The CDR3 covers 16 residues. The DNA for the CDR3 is TGTGCCAGCTCAAGCCGACAGGGAACCATGGGGACTGAAGCTTTCTTT. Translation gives CASSSRQGTMGTEAFF.

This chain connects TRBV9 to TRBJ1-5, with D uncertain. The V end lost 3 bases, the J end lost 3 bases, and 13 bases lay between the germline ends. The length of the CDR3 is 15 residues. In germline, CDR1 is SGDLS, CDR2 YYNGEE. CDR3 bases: TGTGCCAGCAGCGAGGCAGACGGGTACAATCAGCCCCAGCATTTT. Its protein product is CASSEADGYNQPQHF.

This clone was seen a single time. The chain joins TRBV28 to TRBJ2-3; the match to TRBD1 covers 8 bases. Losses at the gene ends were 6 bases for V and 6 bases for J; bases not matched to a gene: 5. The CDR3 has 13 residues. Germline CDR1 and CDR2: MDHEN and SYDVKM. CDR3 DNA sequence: TGTGCCAGCAGAACCCAGGGGGCGGATACGCAGTATTTT. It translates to CASRTQGADTQYF.

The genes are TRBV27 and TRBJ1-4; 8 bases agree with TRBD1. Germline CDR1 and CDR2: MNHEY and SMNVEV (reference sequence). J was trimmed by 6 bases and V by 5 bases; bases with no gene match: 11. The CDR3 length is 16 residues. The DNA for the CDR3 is TGTGCCAGCAGTAAAAATATCCAGGGGGCGGATGAAAAACTGTTTTTT. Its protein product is CASSKNIQGADEKLFF.

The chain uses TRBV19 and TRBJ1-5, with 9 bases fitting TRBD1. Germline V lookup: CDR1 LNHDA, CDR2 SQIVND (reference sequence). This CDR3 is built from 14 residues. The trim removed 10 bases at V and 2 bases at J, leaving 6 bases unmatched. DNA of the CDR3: TGTGCCACTACAGGGGGCGTTGGCAATCAGCCCCAGCATTTT. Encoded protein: CATTGGVGNQPQHF.

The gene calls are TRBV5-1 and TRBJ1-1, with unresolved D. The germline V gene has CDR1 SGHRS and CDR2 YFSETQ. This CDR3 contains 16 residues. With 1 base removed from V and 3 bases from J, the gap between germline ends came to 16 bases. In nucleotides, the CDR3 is TGCGCCAGCAGCTTGAGAACGGACTTCGGGGACACTGAAGCTTTCTTT. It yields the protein CASSLRTDFGDTEAFF.

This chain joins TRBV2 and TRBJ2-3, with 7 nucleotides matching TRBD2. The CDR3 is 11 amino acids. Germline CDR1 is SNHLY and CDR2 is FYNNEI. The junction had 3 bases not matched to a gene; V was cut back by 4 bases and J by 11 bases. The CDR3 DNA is TGTGCCAGCAGTGTATTAGCGGGGCAGTATTTT. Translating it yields CASSVLAGQYF.

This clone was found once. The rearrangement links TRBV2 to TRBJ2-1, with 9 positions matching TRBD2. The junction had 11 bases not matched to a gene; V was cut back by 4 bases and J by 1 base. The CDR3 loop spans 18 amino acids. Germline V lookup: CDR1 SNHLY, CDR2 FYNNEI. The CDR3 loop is CASSGRRGGLLSYNEQFF. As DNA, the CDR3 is TGTGCCAGCAGTGGAAGGCGGGGGGGCTTGTTATCCTACAATGAGCAGTTCTTC.

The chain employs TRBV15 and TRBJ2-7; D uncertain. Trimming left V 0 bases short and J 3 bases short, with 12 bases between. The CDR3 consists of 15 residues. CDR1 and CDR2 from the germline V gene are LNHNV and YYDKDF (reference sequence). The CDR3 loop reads CATSRDIGRHYEQYF. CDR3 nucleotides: TGTGCCACCAGCAGAGATATTGGCAGACACTACGAGCAGTACTTC.

The DNA for the CDR3 is TGTGCCAGCAGCTTTCCCCCTAGAGCAGGGGAGTCCGGGGAGCTGTTTTTT. Protein: CASSFPPRAGESGELFF. The V and J genes are TRBV5-6 and TRBJ2-2; D may be TRBD1 (6 bases). Trimming pared 2 bases from V and 6 bases from J, leaving 20 bases between. The CDR3 spans 17 residues. Germline assignment: CDR1 SGHDT and CDR2 YYEEEE.

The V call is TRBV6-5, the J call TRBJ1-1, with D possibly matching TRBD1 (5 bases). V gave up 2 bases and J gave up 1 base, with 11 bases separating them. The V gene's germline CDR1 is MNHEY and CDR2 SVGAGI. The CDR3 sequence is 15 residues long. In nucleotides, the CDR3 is TGTGCCAGCAGTTACCAAGGGGCGACGAACACTGAAGCTTTCTTT. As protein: CASSYQGATNTEAFF.

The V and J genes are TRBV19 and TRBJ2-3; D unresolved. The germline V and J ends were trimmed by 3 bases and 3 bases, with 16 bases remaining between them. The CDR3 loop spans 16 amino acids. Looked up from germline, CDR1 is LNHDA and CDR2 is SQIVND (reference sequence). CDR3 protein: CASSIHEAIGTDTQYF. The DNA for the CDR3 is TGTGCCAGTAGTATTCACGAGGCTATCGGAACAGATACGCAGTATTTT. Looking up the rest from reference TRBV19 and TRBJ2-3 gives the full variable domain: DGGITQSPKYLFRKEGQNVTLSCEQNLNHDAMYWYRQDPGQGLRLIYYSQIVNDFQKGDIAEGYSVSREKKESFPLTVTSAQKNPTAFYLCASSIHEAIGTDTQYFGPGTRLTVL.

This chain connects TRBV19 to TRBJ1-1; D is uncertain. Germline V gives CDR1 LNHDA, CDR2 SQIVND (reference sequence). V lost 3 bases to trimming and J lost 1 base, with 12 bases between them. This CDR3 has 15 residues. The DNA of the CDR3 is TGTGCCAGTAGTATCTCTGGGCCCTGGAACACTGAAGCTTTCTTT. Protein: CASSISGPWNTEAFF.

CDR3 residues: CASSQIRDYGQVDGRQNEQYF. The CDR3 DNA reads as TGTGCCAGCAGCCAGATCCGGGATTACGGACAGGTGGACGGTAGGCAAAACGAGCAGTACTTC. The chain carries TRBV14 and TRBJ2-7, with 7 bases matching TRBD1. V gave up 3 bases and J gave up 5 bases; unmatched junction bases: 28. The CDR3 totals 21 residues. Per the germline V gene, CDR1 is SGHDN and CDR2 is FVKESK. The full variable domain, rest sourced from reference TRBV14 and TRBJ2-7, is EAGVTQFPSHSVIEKGQTVTLRCDPISGHDNLYWYRRVMGKEIKFLLHFVKESKQDESGMPNNRFLAERTGGTYSTLKVQPAELEDSGVYFCASSQIRDYGQVDGRQNEQYFGPGTRLTVT.

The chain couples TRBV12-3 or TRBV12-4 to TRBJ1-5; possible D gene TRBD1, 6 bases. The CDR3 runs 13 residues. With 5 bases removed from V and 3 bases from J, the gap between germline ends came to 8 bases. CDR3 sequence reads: CASSQGSNQPQHF. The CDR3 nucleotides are TGTGCCAGCAGTCAGGGGTCCAATCAGCCCCAGCATTTT.

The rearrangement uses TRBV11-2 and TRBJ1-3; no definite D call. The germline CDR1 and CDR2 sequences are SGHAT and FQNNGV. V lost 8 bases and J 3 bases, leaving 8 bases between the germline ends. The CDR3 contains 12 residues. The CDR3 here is CASENVGNTIYF. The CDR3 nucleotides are TGTGCCAGCGAGAACGTTGGAAACACCATATATTTT.

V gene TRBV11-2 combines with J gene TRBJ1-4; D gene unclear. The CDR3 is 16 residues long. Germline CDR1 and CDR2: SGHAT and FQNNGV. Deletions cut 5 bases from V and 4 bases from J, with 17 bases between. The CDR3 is CASSPNTGGFNEKLFF. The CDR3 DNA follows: TGTGCCAGCAGCCCTAATACCGGCGGATTTAATGAAAAACTGTTTTTT. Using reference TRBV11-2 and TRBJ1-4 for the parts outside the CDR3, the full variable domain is EAGVAQSPRYKIIEKRQSVAFWCNPISGHATLYWYQQILGQGPKLLIQFQNNGVVDDSQLPKDRFSAERLKGVDSTLKIQPAKLEDSAVYLCASSPNTGGFNEKLFFGSGTQLSVL.

Here the CDR3 reads CASSPPPGLGTDTQYF. CDR3 sequence (DNA): TGTGCCAGCAGTCCTCCCCCCGGGTTAGGCACAGATACGCAGTATTTT. The genes are TRBV3-1 (or the pseudogene TRBV3-2) and TRBJ2-3; D ambiguous. V gave up 6 bases and J gave up 1 base, with 17 bases separating them. Germline V gene lookup returns CDR1 LGHDT and CDR2 YNNKEL (reference sequence). This CDR3 spans 16 amino acids.

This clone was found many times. The CDR3 DNA follows: TGTGCCAGCAGCCAAGGGGTAGCGGGGGGGCGGACAGATACGCAGTATTTT. Translated: CASSQGVAGGRTDTQYF. This chain connects TRBV3-1 (or the pseudogene TRBV3-2) to TRBJ2-3, with 11 bases fitting TRBD2. The CDR3 totals 17 residues. V lost 1 base to trimming and J lost 3 bases; unmatched junction nucleotides: 6. Germline CDR1 is LGHDT and CDR2 is YNNKEL (reference sequence).

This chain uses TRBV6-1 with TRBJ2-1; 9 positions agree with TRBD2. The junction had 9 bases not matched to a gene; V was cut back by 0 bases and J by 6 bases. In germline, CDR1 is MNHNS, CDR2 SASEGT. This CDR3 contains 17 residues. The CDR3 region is CASSEAPGAGGFNEQFF. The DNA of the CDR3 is TGTGCCAGCAGTGAAGCGCCTGGAGCGGGGGGATTCAATGAGCAGTTCTTC.

CDR3 sequence (DNA): TGTGCCAGCACTCAGGGGAGAAATCAGCCCCAGCATTTT. Encoded protein: CASTQGRNQPQHF. This chain connects TRBV2 to TRBJ1-5; weak D call: TRBD1 (6 bases). Germline V gene sequence: CDR1 SNHLY, CDR2 FYNNEI. The CDR3 runs 13 residues. V dropped 7 bases and J dropped 4 bases, with 11 bases sitting between them.

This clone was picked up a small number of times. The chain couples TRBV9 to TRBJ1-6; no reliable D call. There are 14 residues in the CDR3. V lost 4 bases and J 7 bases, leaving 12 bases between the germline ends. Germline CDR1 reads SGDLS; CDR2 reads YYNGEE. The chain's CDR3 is CASSPKPENSPLHF. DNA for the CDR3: TGTGCCAGCAGCCCCAAACCAGAAAATTCACCCCTCCACTTT. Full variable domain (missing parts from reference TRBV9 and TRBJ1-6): DSGVTQTPKHLITATGQRVTLRCSPRSGDLSVYWYQQSLDQGLQFLIQYYNGEERAKGNILERFSAQQFPDLHSELNLSSLELGDSALYFCASSPKPENSPLHFGNGTRLTVT.

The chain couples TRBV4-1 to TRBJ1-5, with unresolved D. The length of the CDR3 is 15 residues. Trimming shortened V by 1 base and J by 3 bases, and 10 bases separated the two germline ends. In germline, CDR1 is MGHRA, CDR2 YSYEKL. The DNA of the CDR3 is TGCGCCAGCAGCCAAGGCCTGCAGGACAATCAGCCCCAGCATTTT. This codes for CASSQGLQDNQPQHF.

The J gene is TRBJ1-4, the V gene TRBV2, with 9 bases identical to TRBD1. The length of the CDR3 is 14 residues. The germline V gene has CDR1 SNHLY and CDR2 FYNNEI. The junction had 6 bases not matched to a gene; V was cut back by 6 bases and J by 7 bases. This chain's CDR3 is CASRRGQGAEKLFF. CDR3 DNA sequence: TGTGCCAGCAGAAGGGGACAGGGTGCTGAAAAACTGTTTTTT. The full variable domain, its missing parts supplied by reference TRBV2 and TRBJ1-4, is EPEVTQTPSHQVTQMGQEVILRCVPISNHLYFYWYRQILGQKVEFLVSFYNNEISEKSEIFDDQFSVERPDGSNFTLKIRSTKLEDSAMYFCASRRGQGAEKLFFGSGTQLSVL.

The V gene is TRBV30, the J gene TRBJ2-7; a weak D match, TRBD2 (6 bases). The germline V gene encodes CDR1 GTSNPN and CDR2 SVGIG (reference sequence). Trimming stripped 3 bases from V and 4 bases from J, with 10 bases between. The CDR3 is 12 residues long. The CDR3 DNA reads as TGTGCCTGGAGGGCTGGGGGGTACGAGCAGTACTTC. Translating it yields CAWRAGGYEQYF.

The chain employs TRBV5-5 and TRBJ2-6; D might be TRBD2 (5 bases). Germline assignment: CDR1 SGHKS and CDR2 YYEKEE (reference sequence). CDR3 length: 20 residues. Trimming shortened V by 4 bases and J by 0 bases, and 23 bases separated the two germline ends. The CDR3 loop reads CASSVRRTLTPLSGANVLTF. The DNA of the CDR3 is TGTGCCAGCAGCGTAAGGAGGACTTTGACCCCCCTCTCTGGGGCCAACGTCCTGACTTTC.

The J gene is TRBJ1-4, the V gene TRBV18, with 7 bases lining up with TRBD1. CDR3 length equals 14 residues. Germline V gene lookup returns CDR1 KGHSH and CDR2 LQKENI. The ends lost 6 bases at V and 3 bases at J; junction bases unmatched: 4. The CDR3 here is CASSPGQSNEKLFF. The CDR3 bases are TGTGCCAGCTCGCCGGGACAGTCTAATGAAAAACTGTTTTTT.

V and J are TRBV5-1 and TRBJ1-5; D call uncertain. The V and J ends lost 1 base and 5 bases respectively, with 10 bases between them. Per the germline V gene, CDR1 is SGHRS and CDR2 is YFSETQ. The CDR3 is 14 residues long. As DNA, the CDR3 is TGCGCCAGCAGCTTGACGGGTATTGATCAGCCCCAGCATTTT. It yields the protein CASSLTGIDQPQHF.

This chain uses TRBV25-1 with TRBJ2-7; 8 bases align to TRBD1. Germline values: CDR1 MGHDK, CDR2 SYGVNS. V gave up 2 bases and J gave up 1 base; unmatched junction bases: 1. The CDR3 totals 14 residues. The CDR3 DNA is TGTGCCAGCAGTGAAGGGACAGGTTCCTACGAGCAGTACTTC. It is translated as CASSEGTGSYEQYF.

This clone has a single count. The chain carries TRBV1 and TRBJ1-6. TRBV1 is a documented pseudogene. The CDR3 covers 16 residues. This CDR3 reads CTSSVRPSGGRAPLHF. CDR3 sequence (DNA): TGCACCAGCAGCGTTCGTCCGTCCGGGGGAAGGGCACCCCTCCACTTT.